The 25 T cell receptor beta chains below all came from one sample that was sequenced in a study of neurological immune-mediated disorders. TCRdb redid the calling of the 5' RACE reads with MiXCR, one entry per CDR3 protein. The sample consists of some 65,000 distinct CDR3 sequences, around 5% of them appearing once. Sequenced material: PBMCs. These receptor sequences come from a woman in her thirties with multiple sclerosis.

Here the CDR3 reads CASSLGQAPFYEQYF. The CDR3 DNA reads TGTGCCAGCAGCTTGGGACAGGCCCCTTTCTACGAGCAGTACTTC. The chain combines TRBV5-8 with TRBJ2-7; the D gene is possibly TRBD1 (6 bases). This CDR3 is built from 15 residues. V was clipped by 0 bases and J by 3 bases, with 13 bases between them. CDR1 is SGHTS and CDR2 is YDEGEE in the germline V gene.

This clonotype has a handful of counts. The junction does not match germline at one end; this may be a read error. The chain has TRBV10-2 and TRBJ1-5; 7 bases line up with TRBD1. The germline CDR1 and CDR2 sequences are WSHSY and SAAADI. The CDR3 contains 13 residues. The CDR3 is CATATGQGQPQNF. CDR3 sequence (DNA): TGCGCCACCGCGACAGGGCAAGGGCAGCCCCAGAATTTT.

Ten or more counts support this clonotype. The chain uses TRBV12-3 or TRBV12-4 and TRBJ1-5, with TRBD1 matching over 10 bases. V was clipped by 6 bases and J by 4 bases; unmatched bases: 3. This CDR3 is built from 14 residues. The CDR3 bases are TGTGCCAGCAGGGGGACAGGGGAAAATCAGCCCCAGCATTTT. Protein: CASRGTGENQPQHF.

This clonotype was seen ten or more times. V usage is TRBV20-1 and J usage is TRBJ2-1; TRBD2 matches 7 bases. V was clipped by 3 bases and J by 0 bases; unmatched bases: 8. There are 16 residues in the CDR3. Germline loops: CDR1 DFQATT, CDR2 SNEGSKA (reference sequence). The CDR3 sequence: CSASLHGGSSYNEQFF. The CDR3 bases are TGCAGTGCTAGCCTACACGGGGGGAGCTCCTACAATGAGCAGTTCTTC.

Ten or more counts support this clonotype. Relative to the germline gene, one junction end is altered; a read error may explain this. The rearrangement uses TRBV7-9 and TRBJ1-1; D is ambiguous. Germline V gene sequence: CDR1 SEHNR, CDR2 FQNEAQ (reference sequence). The CDR3 extends over 8 amino acids. The CDR3: CASSLVSF. CDR3 in DNA: TGTGCCAGCAGCTTAGTGAGCTTT.

This clonotype was picked up many times. The rearrangement links TRBV6-1 to TRBJ2-5; the match to TRBD1 covers 8 bases. The CDR3 totals 13 residues. Per the germline V gene, CDR1 is MNHNS and CDR2 is SASEGT. The ends lost 4 bases at V and 5 bases at J; junction bases unmatched: 3. CDR3 region: CASSVQGAETQYF. CDR3 coding DNA: TGTGCCAGCAGTGTTCAGGGGGCGGAGACCCAGTACTTC.

This clonotype came up many times. J is TRBJ1-5 and V is TRBV20-1; D is perhaps TRBD1 (5 bases). Germline V gene sequence: CDR1 DFQATT, CDR2 SNEGSKA (reference sequence). The CDR3 loop spans 13 amino acids. V was cut by 3 bases and J by 3 bases, with 9 bases left in between. In nucleotides, the CDR3 is TGCAGTGCTAGGGACAACTTCAATCAGCCCCAGCATTTT. Amino acid sequence: CSARDNFNQPQHF.

This clonotype was recorded a few times. The gene calls are TRBV10-2 and TRBJ1-1, with D perhaps TRBD1 (6 bases). This CDR3 comprises 13 residues. Trimming pared 8 bases from V and 2 bases from J, leaving 12 bases between. Germline CDR1 and CDR2: WSHSY and SAAADI. The chain's CDR3 is CASRRGINTEAFF. The CDR3 DNA sequence: TGCGCCAGCCGCAGGGGTATCAACACTGAAGCTTTCTTT.

The rearrangement links TRBV6-6 to TRBJ2-7, with 11 bases identical to TRBD1. V shed 4 bases, J shed 2 bases, and the junction held 4 bases outside the gene matches. The CDR3 is 15 residues long. From germline, CDR1 is MNHNY and CDR2 SVGAGI (reference sequence). The DNA of the CDR3 is TGTGCCAGCAGTTCCCGGACAGGGGGCCCCTACGAGCAGTACTTC. This encodes CASSSRTGGPYEQYF.

Turning to this clonotype: The germline gene is not matched at one end of the junction; a read error may be the cause. The chain joins TRBV5-6 to TRBJ1-5; 9 positions agree with TRBD1. The CDR3 is 14 amino acids. The germline gives CDR1 SGHDT, CDR2 YYEEEE. The CDR3 sequence is CASSAGQGLQPQNF. The CDR3 region has the DNA TGTGCCAGCAGCGCGGGACAGGGATTGCAGCCCCAGAATTTT.

This clonotype was seen more than once but under ten times. With a much larger clone just one base away, this may be a read error. The chain is built from TRBV7-9 and TRBJ2-1, with no clear D. Germline-derived CDR1 and CDR2 are SEHNR and FQNEAQ (reference sequence). Deletions cut 3 bases from V and 9 bases from J, with 12 bases between. This CDR3 has 13 residues. CDR3 bases: TGTGCCAGCAGCTTGAAATCGGCGCTTGAGCAGTTCTTC. Residues: CASSLKSALEQFF.

This clonotype was seen at least ten times. The chain links TRBV20-1 to TRBJ2-7, with 7 positions matching TRBD1. CDR1 is DFQATT and CDR2 is SNEGSKA in the germline V gene (reference sequence). The V gene end was trimmed by 5 bases and the J gene end by 7 bases; junction bases not matched to a gene: 8. There are 12 residues in the CDR3. CDR3: CSASRQGTEQYF. As DNA, the CDR3 is TGCAGTGCTTCCAGACAGGGTACAGAGCAGTACTTC.

In this sample, this clonotype turned up many times. The genes are TRBV10-3 and TRBJ2-1; D could derive from TRBD1 or TRBD2 (6 bases each). The ends were cut back, 2 bases at V and 12 bases at J, with 20 bases in the middle. The CDR3 has 15 amino acids. CDR1 is ENHRY, CDR2 SYGVKD, per germline. CDR3 protein: CAISENRGLRKSQFF. Written as DNA, the CDR3 is TGTGCCATCAGTGAGAATCGGGGGCTCAGGAAGTCGCAGTTCTTC.

This chain joins TRBV30 and TRBJ1-6; no firm D call. The CDR3 totals 14 residues. Trimming took 1 base from V and 6 from J, leaving 10 bases between them. Per germline, CDR1 GTSNPN and CDR2 SVGIG (reference sequence). The DNA of the CDR3 is TGTGCCTGGAGTGGGAGTAGTGGTAATTCACCCCTCCACTTT. Protein sequence: CAWSGSSGNSPLHF. Full variable domain (outside the CDR3, taken from reference TRBV30 and TRBJ1-6): SQTIHQWPATLVQPVGSPLSLECTVEGTSNPNLYWYRQAAGRGLQLLFYSVGIGQISSEVPQNLSASRPQDRQFILSSKKLLLSDSGFYLCAWSGSSGNSPLHFGNGTRLTVT.

This clonotype appeared many times. The chain couples TRBV12-3 or TRBV12-4 to TRBJ2-1, with D unresolved. This CDR3 is 14 amino acids long. Trimming took 4 bases from V and 8 from J, leaving 15 bases between them. The CDR3 reads CASSWVGRVDEQFF. Written as DNA, the CDR3 is TGTGCCAGCAGTTGGGTTGGGCGCGTCGATGAGCAGTTCTTC.

This clonotype was seen a handful of times. The chain carries TRBV5-1 and TRBJ2-3, with D perhaps assigned TRBD1 or TRBD2 (5 bases each). V was shortened by 4 bases and J by 2 bases, with 14 bases between the two germline ends. This CDR3 has 15 residues. Germline CDR1 is SGHRS and CDR2 is YFSETQ. CDR3 sequence: CASSNRGQNTDTQYF. The CDR3 nucleotides are TGCGCCAGCAGCAACCGGGGCCAAAACACAGATACGCAGTATTTT.

The rearrangement joins TRBV20-1 to TRBJ1-1; no definite D call. V lost 0 bases and J 4 bases, leaving 9 bases between the germline ends. Germline V lookup: CDR1 DFQATT, CDR2 SNEGSKA (reference sequence). This CDR3 is built from 13 residues. DNA for the CDR3: TGCAGTGCTAGAGATAATAAGGTCACTGAAGCTTTCTTT. It translates to CSARDNKVTEAFF.

This clonotype was observed at least ten times. The CDR3 sequence is CASSLGDGDQPQHF. As DNA, the CDR3 is TGCGCCAGCAGCTTGGGGGACGGAGATCAGCCCCAGCATTTT. The chain uses TRBV5-1 and TRBJ1-5, with a possible D match to TRBD1 (5 bases). The CDR3 spans 14 residues. The germline V gene encodes CDR1 SGHRS and CDR2 YFSETQ. The V end was cut by 0 bases, the J end by 5 bases, with 9 bases between.

This clonotype was recorded a few times. One junction end does not reproduce the germline sequence, and a read error may be involved. The chain has TRBV5-6 and TRBJ1-6; TRBD1 matches at 7 bases. The CDR3 runs 14 residues. Germline V CDR1 and CDR2: SGHDT, YYEEEE. CDR3 loop: CASSAGQLNSPLNF. The CDR3 bases are TGTGCCAGCAGCGCGGGACAGCTTAATTCACCCCTCAACTTT.

This clonotype has ten or more counts. This CDR3 is CAISEQADRAPSPLHF. DNA for the CDR3: TGTGCCATCAGTGAACAGGCGGACAGGGCCCCCTCACCCCTCCACTTT. V is TRBV10-3 and J is TRBJ1-6; 8 bases line up with TRBD1. CDR3 length equals 16 residues. V was clipped by 3 bases and J by 10 bases; unmatched bases: 11. Germline CDR1 is ENHRY and CDR2 is SYGVKD.

This clonotype showed up just a few times. Its ends do not fully match the called genes, so a read error is possible. The J gene is TRBJ1-5, the V gene TRBV11-3, with unresolved D. Germline CDR1 SGHNT, CDR2 YENEEA. The CDR3 runs to 12 residues. CDR3 sequence reads: CASSFDNQPQNF. CDR3 nucleotides: TGTGCCAGCAGCTTTGACAATCAGCCCCAGAATTTT.

This clonotype was seen at least ten times. This sequence joins TRBV5-6 and TRBJ2-1; 10 bases match TRBD2. The CDR3 covers 16 residues. The V gene's germline CDR1 is SGHDT and CDR2 YYEEEE. Unmatched junction bases numbered 4, after V lost 0 bases and J lost 4 bases. The CDR3 here is CASSLGLAGGYNEQFF. The CDR3 coding sequence is TGTGCCAGCAGCTTGGGACTAGCGGGCGGATACAATGAGCAGTTCTTC.

This clonotype was seen at least ten times. The genes are TRBV10-3 and TRBJ2-2; TRBD2 matches at 9 bases. V lost 6 bases and J lost 3; bases outside the gene matches: 5. Germline CDR1 and CDR2: ENHRY and SYGVKD. This CDR3 region has 15 residues. The CDR3 sequence is CAISSSGVDTGELFF. The CDR3 DNA sequence: TGTGCCATCAGCTCTAGCGGGGTGGACACCGGGGAGCTGTTTTTT.

Note on this clonotype: Germline is not matched at one junction end, which may reflect a read error. The chain couples TRBV5-1 to TRBJ2-6; tentatively, D is TRBD1 (6 bases). The CDR3 has 15 residues. CDR1 is SGHRS and CDR2 is YFSETQ in the germline V gene. The CDR3 DNA reads as TGCGCCAGCAGCCAACAGGGCACTGGGGCCAAAGTCCTGACTTTC. Amino acids: CASSQQGTGAKVLTF.

This clonotype has ten or more counts. The chain is built from TRBV20-1 and TRBJ1-6; D gene unclear. This CDR3 has 15 amino acids. Per the germline V gene, CDR1 is DFQATT and CDR2 is SNEGSKA (reference sequence). The V and J ends lost 7 bases and 6 bases respectively, with 19 bases between them. As DNA, the CDR3 is TGCAGTGTCTTTTTAGGGAGTCCACCTAATTCACCCCTCCACTTT. This translates into CSVFLGSPPNSPLHF.